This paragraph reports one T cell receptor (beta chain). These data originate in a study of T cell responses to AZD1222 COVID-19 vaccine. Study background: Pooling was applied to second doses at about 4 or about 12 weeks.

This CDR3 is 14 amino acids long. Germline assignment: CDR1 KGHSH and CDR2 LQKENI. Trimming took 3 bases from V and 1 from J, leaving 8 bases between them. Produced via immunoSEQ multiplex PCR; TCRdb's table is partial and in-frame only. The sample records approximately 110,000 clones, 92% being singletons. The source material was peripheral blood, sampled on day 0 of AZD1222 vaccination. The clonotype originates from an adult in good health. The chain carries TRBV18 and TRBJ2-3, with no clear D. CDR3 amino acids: CASSPTLGTDTQYF. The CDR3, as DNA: TGTGCCAGCTCACCGACTCTGGGCACAGATACGCAGTATTTT.